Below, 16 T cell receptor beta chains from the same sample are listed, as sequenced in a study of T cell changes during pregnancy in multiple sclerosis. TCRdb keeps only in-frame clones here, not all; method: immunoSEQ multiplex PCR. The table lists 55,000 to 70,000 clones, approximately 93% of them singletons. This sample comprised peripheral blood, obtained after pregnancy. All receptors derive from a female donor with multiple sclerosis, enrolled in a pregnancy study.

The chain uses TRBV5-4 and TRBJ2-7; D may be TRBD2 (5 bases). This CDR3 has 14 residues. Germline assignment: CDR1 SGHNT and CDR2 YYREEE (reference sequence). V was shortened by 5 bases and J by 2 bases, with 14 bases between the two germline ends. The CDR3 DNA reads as TGTGCCAGCAGTCAAGGACTCAACGCCTACGAGCAGTACTTC. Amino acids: CASSQGLNAYEQYF. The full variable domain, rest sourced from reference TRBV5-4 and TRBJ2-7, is ETGVTQSPTHLIKTRGQQVTLRCSSQSGHNTVSWYQQALGQGPQFIFQYYREEENGRGNFPPRFSGLQFPNYSSELNVNALELDDSALYLCASSQGLNAYEQYFGPGTRLTVT.

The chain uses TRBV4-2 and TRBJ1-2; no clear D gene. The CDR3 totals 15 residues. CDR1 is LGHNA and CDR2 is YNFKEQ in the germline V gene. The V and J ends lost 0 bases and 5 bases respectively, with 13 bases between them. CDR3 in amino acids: CASSQESGSQYGYTF. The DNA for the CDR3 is TGTGCCAGCAGCCAAGAGTCGGGAAGTCAGTATGGCTACACCTTC.

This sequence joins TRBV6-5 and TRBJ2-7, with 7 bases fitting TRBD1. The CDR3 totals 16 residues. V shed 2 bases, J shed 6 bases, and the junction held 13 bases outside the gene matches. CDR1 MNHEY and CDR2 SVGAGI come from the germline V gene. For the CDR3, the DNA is TGTGCCAGCAGTTACGGACGAGGGACAGCTACCTCCGAGCAGTACTTC. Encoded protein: CASSYGRGTATSEQYF.

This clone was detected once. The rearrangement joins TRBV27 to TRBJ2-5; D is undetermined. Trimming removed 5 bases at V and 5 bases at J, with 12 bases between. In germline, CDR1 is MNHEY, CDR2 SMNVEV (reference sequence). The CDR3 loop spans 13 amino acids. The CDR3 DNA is TGTGCCAGCAGTCATGCGAGGTGGGAGACCCAGTACTTC. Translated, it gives CASSHARWETQYF.

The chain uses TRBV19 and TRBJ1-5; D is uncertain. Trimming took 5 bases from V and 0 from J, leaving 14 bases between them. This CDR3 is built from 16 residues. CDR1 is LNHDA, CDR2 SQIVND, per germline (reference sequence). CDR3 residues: CASSEGRRYSNQPQHF. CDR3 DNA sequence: TGTGCCAGTAGTGAAGGAAGGAGGTATAGCAATCAGCCCCAGCATTTT.

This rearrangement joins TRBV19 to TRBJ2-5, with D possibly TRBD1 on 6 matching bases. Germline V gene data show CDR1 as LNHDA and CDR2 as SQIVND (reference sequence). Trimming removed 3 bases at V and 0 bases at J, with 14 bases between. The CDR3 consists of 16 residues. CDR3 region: CASSMVGQGNQETQYF. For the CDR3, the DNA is TGTGCCAGTAGTATGGTTGGGCAGGGGAACCAAGAGACCCAGTACTTC.

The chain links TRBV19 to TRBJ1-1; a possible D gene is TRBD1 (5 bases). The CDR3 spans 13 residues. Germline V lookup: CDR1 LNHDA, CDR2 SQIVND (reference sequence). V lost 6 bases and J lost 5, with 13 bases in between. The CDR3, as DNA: TGTGCCAGTAGCAATCGGGGGGGGACTGAAGCTTTCTTT. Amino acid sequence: CASSNRGGTEAFF.

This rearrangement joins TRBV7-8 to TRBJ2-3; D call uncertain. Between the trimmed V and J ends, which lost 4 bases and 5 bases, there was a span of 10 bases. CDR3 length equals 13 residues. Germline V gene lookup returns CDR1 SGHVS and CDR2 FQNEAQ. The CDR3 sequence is CASSSTFGDTQYF. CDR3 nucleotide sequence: TGTGCCAGCAGCTCTACCTTTGGAGATACGCAGTATTTT.

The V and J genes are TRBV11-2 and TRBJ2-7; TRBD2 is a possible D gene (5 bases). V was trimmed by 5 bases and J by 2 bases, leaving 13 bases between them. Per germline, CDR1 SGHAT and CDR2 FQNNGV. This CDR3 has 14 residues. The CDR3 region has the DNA TGTGCCAGCAGCCAAGGACTCGTTACCTACGAGCAGTACTTC. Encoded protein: CASSQGLVTYEQYF. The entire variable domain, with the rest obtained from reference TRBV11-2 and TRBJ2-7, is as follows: EAGVAQSPRYKIIEKRQSVAFWCNPISGHATLYWYQQILGQGPKLLIQFQNNGVVDDSQLPKDRFSAERLKGVDSTLKIQPAKLEDSAVYLCASSQGLVTYEQYFGPGTRLTVT.

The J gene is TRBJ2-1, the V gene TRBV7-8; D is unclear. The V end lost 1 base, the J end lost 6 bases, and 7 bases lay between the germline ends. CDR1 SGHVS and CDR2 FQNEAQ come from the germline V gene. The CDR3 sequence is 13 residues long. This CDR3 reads CASSLGLGNEQFF. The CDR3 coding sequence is TGTGCCAGCAGCTTAGGTCTCGGCAATGAGCAGTTCTTC.

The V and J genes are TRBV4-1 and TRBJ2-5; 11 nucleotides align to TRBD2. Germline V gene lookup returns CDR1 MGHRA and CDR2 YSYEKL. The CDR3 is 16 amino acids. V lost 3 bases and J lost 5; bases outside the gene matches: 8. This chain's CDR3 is CASSQVAGGPQETQYF. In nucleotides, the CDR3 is TGCGCCAGCAGCCAGGTAGCGGGAGGGCCTCAGGAGACCCAGTACTTC.

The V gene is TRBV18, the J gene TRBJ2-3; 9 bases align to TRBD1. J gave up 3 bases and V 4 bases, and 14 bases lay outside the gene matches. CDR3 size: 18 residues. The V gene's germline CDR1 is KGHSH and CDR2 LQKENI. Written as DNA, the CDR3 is TGTGCCAGCTCACTATCGGCCTCCGGGACAGGGCAGACAGATACGCAGTATTTT. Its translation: CASSLSASGTGQTDTQYF.

DNA of the CDR3: TGTGCCAGCAGCCAAGCGGGAGTAAGCTCCTACAATGAGCAGTTCTTC. Its protein product is CASSQAGVSSYNEQFF. This chain connects TRBV4-2 to TRBJ2-1; weak D call: TRBD2 (6 bases). The CDR3 runs to 16 residues. Germline assignment: CDR1 LGHNA and CDR2 YNFKEQ. V was shortened by 1 base and J by 0 bases, with 10 bases between the two germline ends.

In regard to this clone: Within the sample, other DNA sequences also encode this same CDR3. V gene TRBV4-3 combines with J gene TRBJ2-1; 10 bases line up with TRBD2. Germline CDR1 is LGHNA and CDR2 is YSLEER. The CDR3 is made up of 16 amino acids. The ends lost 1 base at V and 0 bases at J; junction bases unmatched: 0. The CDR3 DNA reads TGCGCCAGCAGCCAAGGGACTAGCGGCTCCTACAATGAGCAGTTCTTC. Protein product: CASSQGTSGSYNEQFF.

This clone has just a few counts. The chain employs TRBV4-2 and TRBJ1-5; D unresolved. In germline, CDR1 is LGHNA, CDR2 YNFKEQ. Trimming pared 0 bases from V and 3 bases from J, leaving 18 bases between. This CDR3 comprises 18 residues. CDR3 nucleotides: TGTGCCAGCAGCCAAGAGGTTCGAGGGTTCAGTGACAATCAGCCCCAGCATTTT. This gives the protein CASSQEVRGFSDNQPQHF.

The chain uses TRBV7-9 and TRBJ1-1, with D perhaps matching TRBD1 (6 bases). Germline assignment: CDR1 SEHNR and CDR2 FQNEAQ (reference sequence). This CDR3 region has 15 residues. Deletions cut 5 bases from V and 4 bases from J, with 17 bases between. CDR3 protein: CASSTKSTGSTEAFF. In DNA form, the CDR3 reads TGTGCCAGCAGCACGAAGTCTACAGGGAGCACTGAAGCTTTCTTT. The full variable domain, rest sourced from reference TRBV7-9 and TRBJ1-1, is DTGVSQNPRHKITKRGQNVTFRCDPISEHNRLYWYRQTLGQGPEFLTYFQNEAQLEKSRLLSDRFSAERPKGSFSTLEIQRTEQGDSAMYLCASSTKSTGSTEAFFGQGTRLTVV.